This passage covers 13 T cell receptor beta chains from one sample sequenced in a study of T cell responses to AZD1222 COVID-19 vaccine. The data were produced by immunoSEQ multiplex PCR, yet TCRdb's version contains in-frame clones alone and is incomplete. This sample yields about 130,000 clones, of which roughly 90% are seen a single time; around 4% belongs to the top ten. Sample: peripheral blood, taken on day 0 of AZD1222 vaccination. These receptors all come from an adult in good health.

This chain connects TRBV28 to TRBJ1-2, with 9 bases identical to TRBD1. The V and J ends lost 7 bases and 5 bases, in that order; junction bases with no gene match: 8. CDR1 MDHEN and CDR2 SYDVKM come from the germline V gene. The CDR3 is 14 residues long. The CDR3 here is CASTQGAGVYGYTF. The DNA of the CDR3 is TGTGCCAGCACACAGGGGGCGGGCGTTTATGGCTACACCTTC.

This rearrangement joins TRBV7-2 to TRBJ1-1; D remains unclear. Deletions cut 3 bases from V and 1 base from J, with 6 bases between. The CDR3 is 13 residues long. The germline CDR1 and CDR2 sequences are SGHTA and FQGNSA. Here the CDR3 reads CASSFAPNTEAFF. The CDR3 DNA is TGTGCCAGCAGCTTCGCCCCGAACACTGAAGCTTTCTTT.

The chain carries TRBV16 and TRBJ1-6; no clear D gene. This CDR3 is 16 amino acids long. Deletions cut 2 bases from V and 9 bases from J, with 17 bases between. Germline lookup yields CDR1 KGHSY and CDR2 FQNENV. Here the CDR3 reads CASSQITGGSTSPLHF. The CDR3 bases are TGTGCCAGCAGCCAAATCACGGGTGGTAGTACTTCACCCCTCCACTTT.

The rearrangement links TRBV28 to TRBJ1-2, with D tentatively TRBD1 (6 bases). From germline, CDR1 is MDHEN and CDR2 SYDVKM. V was cut by 2 bases and J by 8 bases, with 15 bases left in between. The CDR3 has 14 residues. This CDR3 reads CASSLQGPGGGYTF. Written as DNA, the CDR3 is TGTGCCAGCAGTTTACAGGGCCCTGGGGGCGGCTACACCTTC.

This rearrangement joins TRBV24-1 to TRBJ2-2; no clear D. CDR1 and CDR2 from the germline V gene are KGHDR and SFDVKD. This CDR3 comprises 17 residues. The ends were cut back, 5 bases at V and 2 bases at J, with 17 bases in the middle. The CDR3 coding sequence is TGTGCCACCAGTGCACCAACCGGGCCGAAAAACACCGGGGAGCTGTTTTTT. As protein: CATSAPTGPKNTGELFF.

This clone was counted a few times. The chain combines TRBV19 with TRBJ1-2; 7 bases line up with TRBD1. Looked up from germline, CDR1 is LNHDA and CDR2 is SQIVND (reference sequence). V lost 6 bases and J lost 3; bases outside the gene matches: 4. This CDR3 is built from 13 residues. In DNA, the CDR3 is TGTGCCAGTAGACGAGACAGGGACTATGGCTACACCTTC. This codes for CASRRDRDYGYTF. Filled out from reference TRBV19 and TRBJ1-2, the complete variable domain reads DGGITQSPKYLFRKEGQNVTLSCEQNLNHDAMYWYRQDPGQGLRLIYYSQIVNDFQKGDIAEGYSVSREKKESFPLTVTSAQKNPTAFYLCASRRDRDYGYTFGSGTRLTVV.

The chain employs TRBV24-1 and TRBJ2-1; 11 nucleotides align to TRBD2. This CDR3 has 15 residues. The trim removed 4 bases at V and 8 bases at J, leaving 6 bases unmatched. Germline loops: CDR1 KGHDR, CDR2 SFDVKD. This CDR3 is CATSDPGTSGDEQFF. CDR3 DNA sequence: TGTGCCACCAGTGACCCCGGGACTAGCGGCGATGAGCAGTTCTTC.

The chain joins TRBV19 to TRBJ2-1; weak D call: TRBD2 (7 bases). This CDR3 is built from 16 residues. With 6 bases removed from V and 5 bases from J, the gap between germline ends came to 20 bases. The germline CDR1 and CDR2 sequences are LNHDA and SQIVND (reference sequence). This CDR3 is CASRTPMGGRNNEQFF. CDR3 nucleotides: TGTGCCAGTAGAACTCCCATGGGGGGGCGCAACAATGAGCAGTTCTTC.

This sequence joins TRBV5-1 and TRBJ2-5; D could derive from TRBD1 or TRBD2 (5 bases each). The germline V gene has CDR1 SGHRS and CDR2 YFSETQ. The CDR3 has 14 amino acids. Trimming took 2 bases from V and 3 from J, leaving 11 bases between them. CDR3 region: CASSFGGSKETQYF. The CDR3 coding sequence is TGCGCCAGCAGCTTTGGGGGATCCAAAGAGACCCAGTACTTC.

This chain joins TRBV2 and TRBJ1-3; D remains ambiguous. The V gene lost 5 bases and the J gene lost 3 bases, with 11 bases spanning the gap. This CDR3 has 14 residues. Germline CDR1 and CDR2: SNHLY and FYNNEI. Here the CDR3 reads CASSSRTVGNTIYF. CDR3 in DNA: TGTGCCAGCAGTTCTCGGACGGTTGGAAACACCATATATTTT.

This chain links TRBV18 with TRBJ2-6; unclear D gene. The CDR3 covers 15 residues. The germline V and J ends were trimmed by 5 bases and 0 bases, with 8 bases remaining between them. CDR1 KGHSH and CDR2 LQKENI come from the germline V gene. The CDR3 here is CASSNDISGANVLTF. For the CDR3, the DNA is TGTGCCAGCTCAAACGACATCTCTGGGGCCAACGTCCTGACTTTC. Full variable domain (rest looked up from reference TRBV18 and TRBJ2-6): NAGVMQNPRHLVRRRGQEARLRCSPMKGHSHVYWYRQLPEEGLKFMVYLQKENIIDESGMPKERFSAEFPKEGPSILRIQQVVRGDSAAYFCASSNDISGANVLTFGAGSRLTVL.

This clone was seen once. V usage is TRBV19 and J usage is TRBJ1-5, with TRBD1 matching over 9 bases. The junction had 9 bases not matched to a gene; V was cut back by 3 bases and J by 6 bases. The CDR3 spans 16 residues. CDR1 is LNHDA, CDR2 SQIVND, per germline (reference sequence). In nucleotides, the CDR3 is TGTGCCAGTAGTATTAGCTCGGGACAGGGAGGTCAGCCCCAGCATTTT. This codes for CASSISSGQGGQPQHF.

This sequence joins TRBV6-5 and TRBJ1-2, with D perhaps TRBD1 (5 bases). V dropped 8 bases and J dropped 4 bases, with 17 bases sitting between them. Germline loops: CDR1 MNHEY, CDR2 SVGAGI. The CDR3 is made up of 14 amino acids. The CDR3 DNA reads as TGTGCCAGCCGCATTCTACGGGGGGTCTATGGCTACACCTTC. It codes for CASRILRGVYGYTF.